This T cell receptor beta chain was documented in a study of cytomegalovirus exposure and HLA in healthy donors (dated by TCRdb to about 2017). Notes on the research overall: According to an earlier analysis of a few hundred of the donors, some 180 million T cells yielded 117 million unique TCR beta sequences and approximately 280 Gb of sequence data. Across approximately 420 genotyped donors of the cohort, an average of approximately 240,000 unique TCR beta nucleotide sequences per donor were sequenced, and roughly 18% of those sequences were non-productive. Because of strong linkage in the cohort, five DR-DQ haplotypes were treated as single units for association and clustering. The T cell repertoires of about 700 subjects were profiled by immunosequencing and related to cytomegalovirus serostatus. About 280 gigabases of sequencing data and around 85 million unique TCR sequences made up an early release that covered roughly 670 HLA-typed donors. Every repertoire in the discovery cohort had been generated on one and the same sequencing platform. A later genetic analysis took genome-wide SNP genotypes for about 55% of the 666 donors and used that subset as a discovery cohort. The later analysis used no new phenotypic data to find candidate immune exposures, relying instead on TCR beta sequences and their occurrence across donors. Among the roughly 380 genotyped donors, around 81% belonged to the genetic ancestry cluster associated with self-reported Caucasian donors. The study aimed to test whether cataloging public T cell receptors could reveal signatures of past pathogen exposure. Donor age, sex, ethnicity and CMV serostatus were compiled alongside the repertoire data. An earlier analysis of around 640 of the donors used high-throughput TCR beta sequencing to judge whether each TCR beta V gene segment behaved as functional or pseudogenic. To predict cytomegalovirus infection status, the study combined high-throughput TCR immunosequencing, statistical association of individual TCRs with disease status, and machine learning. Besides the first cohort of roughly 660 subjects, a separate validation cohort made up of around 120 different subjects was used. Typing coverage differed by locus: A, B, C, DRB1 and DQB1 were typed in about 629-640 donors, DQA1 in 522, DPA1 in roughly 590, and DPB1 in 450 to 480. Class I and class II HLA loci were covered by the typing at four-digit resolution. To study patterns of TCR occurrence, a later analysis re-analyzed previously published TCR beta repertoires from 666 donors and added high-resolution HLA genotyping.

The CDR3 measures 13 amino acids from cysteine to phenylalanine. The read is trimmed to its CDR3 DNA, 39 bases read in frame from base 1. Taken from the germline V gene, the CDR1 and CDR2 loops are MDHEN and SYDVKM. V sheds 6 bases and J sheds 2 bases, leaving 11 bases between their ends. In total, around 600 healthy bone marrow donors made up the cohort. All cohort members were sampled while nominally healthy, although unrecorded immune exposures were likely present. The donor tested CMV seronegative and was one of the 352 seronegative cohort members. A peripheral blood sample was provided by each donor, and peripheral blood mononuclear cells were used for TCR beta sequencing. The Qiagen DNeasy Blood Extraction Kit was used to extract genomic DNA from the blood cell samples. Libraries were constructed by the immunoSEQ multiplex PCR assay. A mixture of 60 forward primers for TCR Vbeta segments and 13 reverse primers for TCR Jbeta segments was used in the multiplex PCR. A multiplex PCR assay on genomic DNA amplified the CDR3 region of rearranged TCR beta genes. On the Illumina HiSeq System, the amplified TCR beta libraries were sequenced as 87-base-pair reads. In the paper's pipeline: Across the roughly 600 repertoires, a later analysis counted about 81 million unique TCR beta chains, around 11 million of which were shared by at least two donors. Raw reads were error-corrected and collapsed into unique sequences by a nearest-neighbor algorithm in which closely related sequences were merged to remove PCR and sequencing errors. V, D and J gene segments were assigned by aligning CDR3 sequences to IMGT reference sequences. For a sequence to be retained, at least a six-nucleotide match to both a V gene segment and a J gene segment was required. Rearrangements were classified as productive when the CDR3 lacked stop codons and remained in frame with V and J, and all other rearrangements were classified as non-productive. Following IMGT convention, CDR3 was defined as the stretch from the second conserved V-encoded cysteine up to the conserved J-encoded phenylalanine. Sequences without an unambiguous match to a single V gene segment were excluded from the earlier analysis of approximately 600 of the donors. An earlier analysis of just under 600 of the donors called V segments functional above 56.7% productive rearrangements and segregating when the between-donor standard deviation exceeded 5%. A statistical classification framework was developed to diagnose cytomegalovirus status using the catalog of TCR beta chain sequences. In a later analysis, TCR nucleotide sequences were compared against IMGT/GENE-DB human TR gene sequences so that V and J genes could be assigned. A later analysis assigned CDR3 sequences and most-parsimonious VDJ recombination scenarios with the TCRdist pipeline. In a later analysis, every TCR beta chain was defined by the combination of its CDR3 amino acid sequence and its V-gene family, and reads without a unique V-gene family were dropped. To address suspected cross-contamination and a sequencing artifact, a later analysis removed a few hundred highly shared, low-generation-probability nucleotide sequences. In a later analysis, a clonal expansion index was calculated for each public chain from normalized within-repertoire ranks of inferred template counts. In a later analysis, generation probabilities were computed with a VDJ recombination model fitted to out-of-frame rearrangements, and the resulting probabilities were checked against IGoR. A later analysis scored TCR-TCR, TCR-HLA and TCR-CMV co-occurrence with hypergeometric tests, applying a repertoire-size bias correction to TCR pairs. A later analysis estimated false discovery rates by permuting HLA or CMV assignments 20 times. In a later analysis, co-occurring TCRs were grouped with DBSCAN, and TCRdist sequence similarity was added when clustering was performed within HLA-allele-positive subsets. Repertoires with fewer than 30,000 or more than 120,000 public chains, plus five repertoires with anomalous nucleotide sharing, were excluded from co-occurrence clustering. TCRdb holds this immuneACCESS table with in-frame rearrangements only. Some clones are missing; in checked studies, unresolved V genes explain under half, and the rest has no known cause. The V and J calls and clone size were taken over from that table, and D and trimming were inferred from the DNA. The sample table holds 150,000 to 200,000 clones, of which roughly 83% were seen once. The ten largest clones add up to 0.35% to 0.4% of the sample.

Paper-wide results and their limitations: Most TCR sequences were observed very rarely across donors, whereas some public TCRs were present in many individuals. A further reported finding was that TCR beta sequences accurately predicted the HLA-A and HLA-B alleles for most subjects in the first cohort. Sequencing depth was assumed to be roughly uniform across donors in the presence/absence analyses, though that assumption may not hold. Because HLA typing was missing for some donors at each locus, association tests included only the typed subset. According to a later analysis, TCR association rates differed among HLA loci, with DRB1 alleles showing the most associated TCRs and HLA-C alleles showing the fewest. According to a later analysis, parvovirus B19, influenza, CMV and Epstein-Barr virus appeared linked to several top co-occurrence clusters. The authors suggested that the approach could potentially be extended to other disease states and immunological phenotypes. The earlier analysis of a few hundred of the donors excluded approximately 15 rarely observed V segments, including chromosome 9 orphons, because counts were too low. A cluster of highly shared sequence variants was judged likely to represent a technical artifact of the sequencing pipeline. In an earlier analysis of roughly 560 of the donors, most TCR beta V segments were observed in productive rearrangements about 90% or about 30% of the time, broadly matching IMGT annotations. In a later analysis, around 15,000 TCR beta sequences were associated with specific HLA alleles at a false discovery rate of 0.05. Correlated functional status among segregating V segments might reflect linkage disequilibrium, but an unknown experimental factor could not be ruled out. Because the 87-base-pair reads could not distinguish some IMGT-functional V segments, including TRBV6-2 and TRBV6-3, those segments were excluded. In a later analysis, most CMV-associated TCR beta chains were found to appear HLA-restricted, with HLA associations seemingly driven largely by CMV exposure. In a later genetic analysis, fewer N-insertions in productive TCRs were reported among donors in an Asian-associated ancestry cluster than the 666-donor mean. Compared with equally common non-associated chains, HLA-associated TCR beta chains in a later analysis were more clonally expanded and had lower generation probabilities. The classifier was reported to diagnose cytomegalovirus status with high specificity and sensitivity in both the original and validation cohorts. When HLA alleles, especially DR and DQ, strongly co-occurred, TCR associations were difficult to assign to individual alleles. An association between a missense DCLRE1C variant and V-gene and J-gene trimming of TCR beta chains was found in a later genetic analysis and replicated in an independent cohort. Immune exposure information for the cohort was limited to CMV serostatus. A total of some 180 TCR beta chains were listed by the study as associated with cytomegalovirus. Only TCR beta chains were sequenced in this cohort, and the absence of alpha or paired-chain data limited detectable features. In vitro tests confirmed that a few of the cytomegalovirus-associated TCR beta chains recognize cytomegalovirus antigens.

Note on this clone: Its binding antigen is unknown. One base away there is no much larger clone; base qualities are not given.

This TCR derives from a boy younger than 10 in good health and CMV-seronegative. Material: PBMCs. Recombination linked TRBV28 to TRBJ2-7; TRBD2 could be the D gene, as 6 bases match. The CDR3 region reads CASSPGAPYEQYF. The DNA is TGTGCCAGCAGCCCGGGAGCCCCCTACGAGCAGTACTTC.